This is a list of T cell receptor beta chains from one sample in a study of blood T cell repertoires in COVID-19. Clones were read by immunoSEQ multiplex PCR, and TCRdb kept only the in-frame ones, dropping some. The top ten hold under 30% of the sample, which has tens of thousands of clones, around nine tenths seen once. Sequencing was done on a sample of peripheral blood. These receptors were obtained from a woman of 80 years or more with active or convalescent COVID-19. Both conserved end residues are part of each CDR3. A D gene is named only where the DNA matches it firmly. Not all rows give a size; the values are once, few, many and, for expanded clones, a class.

v_gene	abundance	j_gene	d_gene	CDR3aa	CDR3nt
TRBV21-1	once	TRBJ2-3	NA	CASSKAPWGGAADTQYF	TGTGCCAGCAGCAAGGCCCCCTGGGGGGGGGCCGCAGATACGCAGTATTTT
TRBV5-1	few	TRBJ2-1	NA	CASSLVRGGNNEQFF	TGCGCCAGCAGCTTGGTCCGTGGGGGGAACAATGAGCAGTTCTTC
TRBV15	NA	TRBJ1-4	NA	CATSRLHNEKLFF	TGTGCCACCAGCCGACTGCATAATGAAAAACTGTTTTTT
TRBV5-1	NA	TRBJ2-1	NA	CASSLGRGGTYNEQFF	TGCGCCAGCAGCTTGGGACGGGGCGGGACCTACAATGAGCAGTTCTTC
TRBV7-9	NA	TRBJ1-3	TRBD1	CASRRTGTLSGNTIYF	TGTGCCAGCAGACGGACAGGAACCCTCTCTGGAAACACCATATATTTT
TRBV19	NA	TRBJ2-2	NA	CASSTGVNTGELFF	TGTGCCAGTAGTACAGGGGTGAACACCGGGGAGCTGTTTTTT
TRBV5-4	NA	TRBJ1-2	TRBD1	CASSTIQGSYGYTF	TGTGCCAGCAGCACGATACAGGGGTCCTATGGCTACACCTTC
TRBV24-1	NA	TRBJ2-3	NA	CATAISIQGPSTDTQYF	TGTGCCACCGCAATCTCCATACAGGGCCCCTCCACAGATACGCAGTATTTT
TRBV27	once	TRBJ2-5	TRBD2	CASSLTSGGAVETQYF	TGTGCCAGCAGTTTAACCAGCGGGGGGGCCGTTGAGACCCAGTACTTC
TRBV27	NA	TRBJ1-1	NA	CASRKTSNTEAFF	TGTGCCAGCAGAAAAACATCTAACACTGAAGCTTTCTTT
TRBV5-1	NA	TRBJ1-4	TRBD1	CASSLGVTGTGGVNEKLFF	TGCGCCAGCAGCTTGGGAGTTACCGGGACAGGGGGCGTAAATGAAAAACTGTTTTTT
TRBV5-8	once	TRBJ1-5	NA	CASSLVGAGIPNQPQHF	TGTGCCAGCAGCTTGGTGGGGGCCGGGATCCCTAATCAGCCCCAGCATTTT
TRBV27	NA	TRBJ2-1	TRBD1	CASSSGQVSYNEQFF	TGTGCCAGCAGTTCCGGACAGGTCTCCTACAATGAGCAGTTCTTC
TRBV11-3	NA	TRBJ2-1	TRBD2	CASSLLGRGLAGGPLDEQFF	TGTGCCAGCAGCTTGTTGGGACGAGGACTAGCGGGGGGGCCTTTAGATGAGCAGTTCTTC
TRBV2	NA	TRBJ2-5	TRBD2	CASPPGGTTQETQYF	TGTGCCAGCCCCCCGGGGGGTACCACCCAAGAGACCCAGTACTTC
TRBV19	NA	TRBJ1-2	NA	CASIPMGRTDGYTF	TGTGCCAGTATCCCCATGGGTAGGACAGATGGCTACACCTTC
TRBV15	NA	TRBJ2-2	NA	CATSVISADTGELFF	TGTGCCACCAGCGTAATCAGTGCGGACACCGGGGAGCTGTTTTTT
TRBV5-1	NA	TRBJ1-2	TRBD1	CASSGGTGKTNYGYTF	TGCGCCAGCAGCGGGGGGACAGGGAAAACTAACTATGGCTACACCTTC
TRBV11-2	NA	TRBJ2-5	TRBD2	CASSSRTSGVAPETQYF	TGTGCCAGCAGCTCCCGCACTAGCGGGGTAGCCCCAGAGACCCAGTACTTC
TRBV11-2	once	TRBJ1-3	TRBD1	CASSAQQGIAGNTIYF	TGTGCCAGCAGCGCACAACAGGGGATAGCTGGAAACACCATATATTTT
TRBV7-2	NA	TRBJ2-3	TRBD2	CASSLKGLGTADTQYF	TGTGCCAGCAGCTTAAAGGGACTAGGAACCGCAGATACGCAGTATTTT
TRBV11-2	NA	TRBJ2-5	NA	CASSRGETQYF	TGTGCCAGCAGCAGGGGGGAGACCCAGTACTTC
TRBV29-1	NA	TRBJ1-5	NA	CSVEEKQTGYNQPQHF	TGCAGCGTTGAAGAGAAACAGACAGGATATAATCAGCCCCAGCATTTT
TRBV6-4	NA	TRBJ2-7	NA	CASSEQQGYEQYF	TGTGCCAGCAGTGAACAACAGGGCTACGAGCAGTACTTC
TRBV5-6	NA	TRBJ1-2	NA	CASSLGQNYGYTF	TGTGCCAGCAGCTTGGGACAGAACTATGGCTACACCTTC
TRBV27	NA	TRBJ2-7	TRBD1	CASSLLPVRGQLVQYF	TGTGCCAGCAGTTTATTGCCCGTAAGGGGGCAACTGGTACAGTACTTC
TRBV2	NA	TRBJ2-7	NA	CASSESRASYEQYF	TGTGCCAGCAGTGAAAGCAGGGCTTCCTACGAGCAGTACTTC
TRBV19	NA	TRBJ2-5	NA	CASSGEAGGRWEETQYF	TGTGCCAGTAGTGGGGAGGCCGGGGGGCGATGGGAAGAGACCCAGTACTTC
TRBV15	NA	TRBJ2-1	TRBD1	CATSREMTGVVRNEQFF	TGTGCCACCAGCAGAGAAATGACAGGGGTGGTTCGGAATGAGCAGTTCTTC
TRBV30	once	TRBJ1-1	NA	CAWSGQNTEAFF	TGTGCCTGGAGCGGACAGAACACTGAAGCTTTCTTT
TRBV5-1	NA	TRBJ2-2	NA	CASSWRGNTGELFF	TGCGCCAGCAGCTGGCGGGGTAACACCGGGGAGCTGTTTTTT
TRBV7-9	NA	TRBJ2-5	NA	CASSLGTVYGQETQYF	TGTGCCAGCAGCTTAGGGACAGTATACGGTCAAGAGACCCAGTACTTC
TRBV10-1	NA	TRBJ2-7	NA	CASSESWREQYF	TGCGCCAGCAGTGAGTCGTGGAGGGAGCAGTACTTC
TRBV27	NA	TRBJ2-5	NA	CAITYPGQETQYF	TGTGCCATCACTTACCCGGGGCAAGAGACCCAGTACTTC
TRBV27	NA	TRBJ2-5	NA	CASSRVRDISGETQYF	TGTGCCAGCAGTCGAGTGAGGGACATAAGTGGAGAGACCCAGTACTTC
TRBV19	once	TRBJ1-1	NA	CASRIRALEGIEAFF	TGTGCCAGTAGGATCAGGGCTCTCGAAGGAATTGAAGCTTTCTTT
TRBV5-1	NA	TRBJ2-7	NA	CASSPEVSSYEQYF	TGCGCCAGCAGCCCGGAGGTTAGCTCCTACGAGCAGTACTTC
TRBV29-1	once	TRBJ2-7	TRBD1	CSVEEDRGRYEQYF	TGCAGCGTTGAAGAGGACAGGGGACGTTACGAGCAGTACTTC
TRBV3-1/TRBV3-2	NA	TRBJ2-1	TRBD2	CASSSGLADEQFF	TGTGCCAGCTCGTCGGGACTAGCTGATGAGCAGTTCTTC
TRBV2	NA	TRBJ1-4	NA	CASCGGPGGLGEKLFF	TGTGCCAGCTGTGGAGGGCCGGGAGGGCTGGGGGAAAAACTGTTTTTT
TRBV7-6	NA	TRBJ1-3	TRBD1	CASSQGTGGSGNTIYF	TGTGCCAGCAGCCAAGGGACAGGGGGATCTGGAAACACCATATATTTT
TRBV2	NA	TRBJ2-5	TRBD2	CASSGLAGGMRQETQYF	TGTGCCAGCAGTGGACTAGCGGGGGGCATGCGTCAAGAGACCCAGTACTTC
TRBV10-2	NA	TRBJ2-5	TRBD2	CASRTSGGAGQETQYF	TGCGCCAGCAGGACTAGCGGGGGGGCCGGTCAAGAGACCCAGTACTTC
TRBV9	once	TRBJ2-5	NA	CASSPIGETQYF	TGTGCCAGCAGCCCTATTGGAGAGACCCAGTACTTC
TRBV5-1	NA	TRBJ2-2	TRBD1	CASSLRGQGNTGELFF	TGCGCCAGCAGCTTGAGAGGACAGGGAAACACCGGGGAGCTGTTTTTT
TRBV3-1/TRBV3-2	NA	TRBJ1-3	NA	CASQPPGSGNTIYF	TGTGCCAGCCAGCCTCCGGGCTCTGGAAACACCATATATTTT
TRBV7-6	NA	TRBJ2-3	TRBD2	CASSFPGLGGPDTQYF	TGTGCCAGCAGCTTCCCGGGACTAGGAGGCCCAGATACGCAGTATTTT
TRBV30	NA	TRBJ2-1	NA	CAWSVQMEFF	TGTGCCTGGAGTGTTCAGATGGAGTTCTTC
TRBV6-5	NA	TRBJ2-7	TRBD1	CASSFGDRGLFEQYF	TGTGCCAGCAGTTTCGGGGACAGGGGGCTGTTCGAGCAGTACTTC
TRBV19	NA	TRBJ1-4	TRBD1	CASMNRGRTDEKLFF	TGTGCCAGTATGAACAGGGGGCGGACTGATGAAAAACTGTTTTTT
TRBV15	NA	TRBJ1-5	NA	CATSRQGSQPQHF	TGTGCCACCAGCAGGCAGGGAAGTCAGCCCCAGCATTTT